The source of this T cell receptor (beta chain) is a study of human T cells and chemical hapten exposure (dated by TCRdb to about 2021). Looking at the study overall: For sensitization, 2% DPC in acetone was applied to a 2 cm by 2 cm area of upper inner arm skin. Throughout the study period of 20 to 25 weeks, patients also received therapeutic DPC doses to the scalp every week. Patch testing was performed on the upper back with Finn chambers containing 0.01% DPC, and the patch tests were scored after 6 days according to International Contact Dermatitis Research Group standards. The mostly female patient cohort included alopecia areata with under or over 50% scalp involvement, alopecia totalis and alopecia universalis. Libraries were pooled for sequencing, and per-sample TCR yields varied mainly because of small differences in library volumes within the pool. In alopecia patients, the study followed how the peripheral blood TCR repertoire changed in vivo over primary and secondary sensitization to diphenylcyclopropenone (DPC), a hapten. Patient blood was sampled pre-sensitization (week 0) and at 2, 6 and about 24 weeks after DPC sensitization. Twenty-nine alopecia patients provided blood for TCR sequencing at one to four time points (pre-sensitization, 2, 6 and 24 weeks).

Library creation used RACE. Instrument used: NextSeq 500. During library preparation, unique molecular identifiers were attached to individual cDNA molecules so that TCRs could be counted in a quantitative, reproducible way. Each blood RNA sample was used to sequence both TCR alpha and TCR beta chains. Regarding the original processing steps: Samples had a median of approximately 96,000 TCRs, with a range from about 23,224 to 700,000. V, J and CDR3 annotation of the TCR reads was carried out using the Decombinator software suite. For PS versus PT1 abundance plots, all samples were subsampled to the same number of TCRs (28,000). Expanded TCRs were defined as absent before sensitization and observed at least eight times at the 2-week time point. TCRdb reprocessing: public reads trimmed at Q25 with fastp, clones called with MiXCR, in-frame beta chains kept. Here each entry gathers all rows of one CDR3 protein and keeps the most common genes and DNA. TCRdb, rather than the study authors, made the V and J calls. The sample contains about 73,000 distinct CDR3 sequences, over 6.5% of them found a single time. Roughly 3% of the sample belongs to the ten largest clones.

What the authors observed across the whole study: No change with DPC sensitization was found in the number of TCRs above 1 in 1000 frequency, and no evidence of global repertoire structure alterations was found. Compared with pre-sensitization or healthy control sets, expanded TCRs formed significantly more large CDR3 similarity clusters, which is consistent with antigen-driven responses. Alopecia, a presumed autoimmune disease, was present in all patients, so the immune response of the patients might differ from that of healthy individuals. Repeated subsampling changed both the strength of the expansion versus patch-test correlation and the threshold at which the correlation became significant. Patch test score correlated positively with the number of PT1 expanded TCRs, reaching significance at thresholds 8, 16 and 32 but not at 4.

CDR1 SQVTM and CDR2 ANQGSEA were looked up in the germline V gene. The CDR3 has 12 amino acids, counting the end cysteine and phenylalanine. The entry retains the CDR3 DNA only, 36 bases that are in frame from base 1. At the junction V is shortened by 4 bases and J by 1 base, with 5 bases in between. This clonotype was picked up many times. The antigen this receptor binds is unknown. It has no much larger one-base neighbor in the sample; base qualities were not kept. The sample's time point label is to be understood as: patch test 2, 6 weeks after DPC sensitization. According to the study, the label for this sample's treatment or condition signals: therapeutic diphenylcyclopropenone sensitization with weekly scalp DPC. At every patch-test visit, the blood draw took place before the patch test was put on. Eligible patients were aged 18 to 70, diagnosed with alopecia, deemed suitable for DPC therapy, and excluded if pregnant. Total RNA was extracted from unfractionated whole blood collected in Tempus Blood RNA tubes.

This clonotype originated in a woman aged 45-60 years with alopecia areata. Some clones in this sample may be carry-over from other donors' samples. The rearrangement joined TRBV29-1 to TRBJ1-3, with no reliable assignment of the D segment. This sample comprised whole blood, obtained in connection with sensitization to the hapten diphenylcyclopropenone (DPC). The DNA sequence reads TGCAGCGTTGGAATGTCTGGAAACACCATATATTTT. It translates as CSVGMSGNTIYF.